Presented here are 26 T cell receptor beta chains from one specimen sequenced in a study of T cells after posttransplantation cyclophosphamide. TCRdb's table, derived via immunoSEQ multiplex PCR, lists solely in-frame clones and lacks some. This sample yields 6,900 or so clones, of which about 98% are seen a single time; about 0.52% belongs to the top ten. Sequencing was performed on naive CD8+ T cells sorted from PBMCs. These receptors came from a woman in her twenties or thirties in good health and a related stem cell transplant donor.

CDR3 bases: TGTGCCAGCAGTGGGAGGTCGACGAATGGCTACACCTTC. Amino acids: CASSGRSTNGYTF. This chain uses TRBV2 with TRBJ1-2; D not certain. V gave up 4 bases and J gave up 6 bases, with 12 bases separating them. The CDR3 runs 13 residues. Germline lookup yields CDR1 SNHLY and CDR2 FYNNEI. Filled out from reference TRBV2 and TRBJ1-2, the complete variable domain reads EPEVTQTPSHQVTQMGQEVILRCVPISNHLYFYWYRQILGQKVEFLVSFYNNEISEKSEIFDDQFSVERPDGSNFTLKIRSTKLEDSAMYFCASSGRSTNGYTFGSGTRLTVV.

The chain has TRBV7-8 and TRBJ2-7; 7 bases agree with TRBD1. V was pared by 5 bases and J by 6 bases, with 4 bases of the junction left unmatched. The length of the CDR3 is 12 residues. Germline loops: CDR1 SGHVS, CDR2 FQNEAQ. The CDR3 is CASSPGTAEQYF. As DNA, the CDR3 is TGTGCCAGCAGCCCGGGGACAGCCGAGCAGTACTTC.

The chain joins TRBV27 to TRBJ1-2; 9 bases line up with TRBD1. V shed 4 bases, J shed 4 bases, and the junction held 7 bases outside the gene matches. The CDR3 has 15 residues. Germline V gene sequence: CDR1 MNHEY, CDR2 SMNVEV (reference sequence). The CDR3 here is CASSSRTGALYGYTF. CDR3 in DNA: TGTGCCAGCAGTTCCCGGACAGGGGCCCTCTATGGCTACACCTTC.

Only one count was recorded for this clone. CDR3 sequence reads: CASSLEMADNEQFF. The CDR3 DNA is TGTGCCAGCAGCTTAGAGATGGCCGACAATGAGCAGTTCTTC. The chain uses TRBV7-2 and TRBJ2-1; D remains unclear. The CDR3 covers 14 residues. V was pared by 1 base and J by 5 bases, with 9 bases between. Germline CDR1 and CDR2: SGHTA and FQGNSA.

The V call is TRBV13, the J call TRBJ2-5, with 12 bases fitting TRBD1. Germline V gene data show CDR1 as PRHDT and CDR2 as FYEKMQ (reference sequence). The V gene end was trimmed by 4 bases and the J gene end by 5 bases; junction bases not matched to a gene: 8. The CDR3 contains 16 residues. The CDR3 reads CASSYRDRGLEETQYF. The DNA of the CDR3 is TGTGCCAGCAGCTACCGGGACAGGGGGCTGGAGGAGACCCAGTACTTC.

The rearrangement uses TRBV27 and TRBJ1-5, with 8 bases fitting TRBD1. CDR3 size: 16 residues. Germline trimming cut 6 bases from V and 0 bases from J; bases unmatched to any gene: 7. CDR1 and CDR2 from the germline V gene are MNHEY and SMNVEV (reference sequence). The CDR3 protein is CASRGGTGYSNQPQHF. The CDR3 DNA follows: TGTGCCAGCAGAGGTGGGACAGGATATAGCAATCAGCCCCAGCATTTT.

CDR3 in DNA: TGTGCCAGCAGCTTACAAGGGGCTGGAAACACCATATATTTT. This gives the protein CASSLQGAGNTIYF. The rearrangement uses TRBV7-6 and TRBJ1-3; TRBD1 might be the D (5 bases). The V gene's germline CDR1 is SGHVS and CDR2 FNYEAQ. CDR3 size: 14 residues. With 2 bases removed from V and 2 bases from J, the gap between germline ends came to 7 bases.

This clone was found once. The rearrangement links TRBV6-6 to TRBJ1-5; D gene ambiguous. Germline-derived CDR1 and CDR2 are MNHNY and SVGAGI (reference sequence). V dropped 4 bases and J dropped 5 bases, with 6 bases sitting between them. The length of the CDR3 is 12 residues. The CDR3 loop is CASSWRDQPQHF. For the CDR3, the DNA is TGTGCCAGCAGTTGGAGGGATCAGCCCCAGCATTTT.

The rearrangement uses TRBV7-8 and TRBJ2-1, with 7 bases identical to TRBD2. This CDR3 is 15 amino acids long. J lost 5 bases, V lost 3 bases, and 7 bases had no gene match. Germline V lookup: CDR1 SGHVS, CDR2 FQNEAQ. The CDR3 coding sequence is TGTGCCAGCAGCTTTGTGCGGGGACTAAACAATGAGCAGTTCTTC. Translating it yields CASSFVRGLNNEQFF.

With respect to this clone: The CDR3 does not end in the conserved phenylalanine or tryptophan, so this is likely a read error. The rearrangement links TRBV7-9 to TRBJ2-7; no reliable D call. The CDR3 runs 15 residues. Germline CDR1 and CDR2: SEHNR and FQNEAQ (reference sequence). V lost 5 bases and J 2 bases, leaving 16 bases between the germline ends. The CDR3 reads CASSLGYLEPYEQYL. The CDR3 region has the DNA TGTGCCAGCAGCCTAGGGTATCTAGAACCCTACGAGCAGTACCTC.

The chain joins TRBV27 to TRBJ1-2, with D perhaps TRBD1 (5 bases). Germline V gives CDR1 MNHEY, CDR2 SMNVEV (reference sequence). The CDR3 runs 14 residues. V was trimmed by 0 bases and J by 5 bases, leaving 10 bases between them. CDR3 DNA sequence: TGTGCCAGCAGTTTATCGATGGCAGGGTATGGCTACACCTTC. Its protein product is CASSLSMAGYGYTF.

The chain is built from TRBV7-2 and TRBJ2-5; 8 bases are shared with TRBD1. The CDR3 totals 14 residues. Per germline, CDR1 SGHTA and CDR2 FQGNSA. Trimming at V came to 3 bases and at J to 3 bases, leaving 3 bases not matched to a gene. The CDR3 region has the DNA TGTGCCAGCAGCTTCCGGGACAGGAAAGAGACCCAGTACTTC. Protein product: CASSFRDRKETQYF.

CDR3 sequence reads: CASSLLQAQSSGANVLTF. CDR3 bases: TGCGCCAGCAGCTTACTACAGGCCCAGAGCTCTGGGGCCAACGTCCTGACTTTC. The chain links TRBV5-1 to TRBJ2-6; possible D gene TRBD1, 5 bases. In germline, CDR1 is SGHRS, CDR2 YFSETQ. The CDR3 has 18 residues. V gave up 2 bases and J gave up 0 bases, with 15 bases separating them.

V usage is TRBV5-6 and J usage is TRBJ2-7; 10 nucleotides agree with TRBD2. The CDR3 has 15 residues. Germline CDR1 SGHDT, CDR2 YYEEEE. Trimming took 5 bases from V and 4 from J; bases not matched to a gene: 9. CDR3 coding DNA: TGTGCCAGCAGTTGGGGACTAGCGACAAGATACGAGCAGTACTTC. It is translated as CASSWGLATRYEQYF. The entire variable domain, with the rest obtained from reference TRBV5-6 and TRBJ2-7, is as follows: DAGVTQSPTHLIKTRGQQVTLRCSPKSGHDTVSWYQQALGQGPQFIFQYYEEEERQRGNFPDRFSGHQFPNYSSELNVNALLLGDSALYLCASSWGLATRYEQYFGPGTRLTVT.

This clone was observed once. The gene calls are TRBV27 and TRBJ2-7; 7 positions match TRBD1. The germline V gene encodes CDR1 MNHEY and CDR2 SMNVEV (reference sequence). This CDR3 is built from 16 residues. The J segment lost 0 bases and the V segment lost 2 bases, leaving 7 bases of the junction unmatched. CDR3 coding DNA: TGTGCCAGCAGTTTAACCGACAGGGATGACTCCTACGAGCAGTACTTC. Translated: CASSLTDRDDSYEQYF.

This rearrangement joins TRBV5-4 to TRBJ2-2, with D perhaps TRBD2 (6 bases). This CDR3 is 15 amino acids long. The V end was cut by 2 bases, the J end by 4 bases, with 12 bases between. Per the germline V gene, CDR1 is SGHNT and CDR2 is YYREEE (reference sequence). The CDR3 reads CASSLRGTGTGELFF. The CDR3 bases are TGTGCCAGCAGCTTACGGGGGACCGGCACCGGGGAGCTGTTTTTT.

The rearrangement joins TRBV19 to TRBJ1-1; a possible D gene is TRBD1 (5 bases). Germline loops: CDR1 LNHDA, CDR2 SQIVND (reference sequence). Trimming cost V 6 bases and J 4 bases, with 15 bases left between them. This CDR3 comprises 14 residues. As DNA, the CDR3 is TGTGCCAGTAGGGGGGGGTTCGGGGCCACTGAAGCTTTCTTT. Its protein product is CASRGGFGATEAFF.

The rearrangement joins TRBV19 to TRBJ1-6, with D uncertain. The germline CDR1 and CDR2 sequences are LNHDA and SQIVND (reference sequence). The CDR3 covers 15 residues. The V gene lost 7 bases and the J gene lost 8 bases, with 18 bases spanning the gap. CDR3 region: CASTPQAAWDSPLHF. For the CDR3, the DNA is TGTGCCAGTACTCCCCAGGCCGCCTGGGATTCACCCCTCCACTTT.

The chain has TRBV7-9 and TRBJ2-7; 11 bases align to TRBD1. Germline V gene data show CDR1 as SEHNR and CDR2 as FQNEAQ (reference sequence). V lost 7 bases and J lost 6; bases outside the gene matches: 14. CDR3 length: 16 amino acids. This CDR3 reads CASTPRVGQGVREQYF. CDR3 sequence (DNA): TGTGCCAGCACCCCACGGGTGGGACAGGGGGTTCGCGAGCAGTACTTC.

The V call is TRBV4-1, the J call TRBJ1-2, with D unclear. The V end was cut by 3 bases, the J end by 0 bases, with 5 bases between. The CDR3 covers 13 residues. In germline, CDR1 is MGHRA, CDR2 YSYEKL. CDR3 sequence (DNA): TGCGCCAGCAGCCACCAGTCTAACTATGGCTACACCTTC. Residues: CASSHQSNYGYTF.

The J gene is TRBJ1-1, the V gene TRBV7-2; maybe TRBD1 (6 bases). Per germline, CDR1 SGHTA and CDR2 FQGNSA. There are 12 residues in the CDR3. Deletions cut 4 bases from V and 7 bases from J, with 10 bases between. CDR3 sequence: CASSSQGIEAFF. The CDR3 DNA is TGTGCCAGCAGCTCCCAGGGGATTGAAGCTTTCTTT.

The chain links TRBV7-9 to TRBJ2-5, with 10 nucleotides matching TRBD1. This CDR3 is 17 amino acids long. Germline CDR1 and CDR2: SEHNR and FQNEAQ (reference sequence). With V trimmed by 0 bases and J by 5 bases, 9 bases remained unmatched. The CDR3 spells CASSLAIGDRGRETQYF. CDR3 DNA sequence: TGTGCCAGCAGCTTAGCGATCGGGGACAGGGGTAGGGAGACCCAGTACTTC.

The chain couples TRBV13 to TRBJ2-7; TRBD1 matches at 7 bases. The CDR3 totals 14 residues. Per germline, CDR1 PRHDT and CDR2 FYEKMQ (reference sequence). V was clipped by 5 bases and J by 0 bases; unmatched bases: 4. The CDR3 spells CASSPGQSSYEQYF. The CDR3 region has the DNA TGTGCCAGCAGCCCGGGACAGAGCTCCTACGAGCAGTACTTC.

The chain carries TRBV19 and TRBJ1-1; D not resolved. CDR3 length: 15 amino acids. The V gene's germline CDR1 is LNHDA and CDR2 SQIVND (reference sequence). Trimming pared 0 bases from V and 3 bases from J, leaving 11 bases between. CDR3 sequence: CASSIDLGEDTEAFF. The DNA for the CDR3 is TGTGCCAGTAGTATAGATCTCGGGGAGGACACTGAAGCTTTCTTT.

The chain employs TRBV6-1 and TRBJ2-7; 8 bases agree with TRBD2. The junction had 13 bases not matched to a gene; V was cut back by 6 bases and J by 6 bases. Germline CDR1 is MNHNS and CDR2 is SASEGT. The CDR3 covers 15 residues. The chain's CDR3 is CASRVLAAASGEQYF. The DNA of the CDR3 is TGTGCCAGCAGGGTACTAGCGGCCGCCTCTGGCGAGCAGTACTTC.

The rearrangement uses TRBV6-1 and TRBJ1-1; 7 positions agree with TRBD1. The V gene's germline CDR1 is MNHNS and CDR2 SASEGT. The CDR3 has 13 residues. The J segment lost 1 base and the V segment lost 6 bases, leaving 2 bases of the junction unmatched. This CDR3 is CASRNRGNTEAFF. Written as DNA, the CDR3 is TGTGCCAGCAGAAACAGGGGGAACACTGAAGCTTTCTTT.